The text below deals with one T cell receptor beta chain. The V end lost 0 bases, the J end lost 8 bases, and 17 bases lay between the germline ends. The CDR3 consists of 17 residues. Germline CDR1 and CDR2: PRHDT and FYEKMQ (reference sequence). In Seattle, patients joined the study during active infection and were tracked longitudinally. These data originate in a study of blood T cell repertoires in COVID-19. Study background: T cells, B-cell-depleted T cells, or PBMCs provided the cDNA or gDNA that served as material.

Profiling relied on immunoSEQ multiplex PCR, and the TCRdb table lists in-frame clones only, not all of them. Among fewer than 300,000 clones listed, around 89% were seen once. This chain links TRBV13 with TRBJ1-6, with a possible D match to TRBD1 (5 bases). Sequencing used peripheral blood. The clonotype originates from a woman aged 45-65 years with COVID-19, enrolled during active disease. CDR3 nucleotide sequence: TGTGCCAGCAGCTTAGGCCAGGGTAATTGGTATGATTCACCCCTCCACTTT. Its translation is CASSLGQGNWYDSPLHF.